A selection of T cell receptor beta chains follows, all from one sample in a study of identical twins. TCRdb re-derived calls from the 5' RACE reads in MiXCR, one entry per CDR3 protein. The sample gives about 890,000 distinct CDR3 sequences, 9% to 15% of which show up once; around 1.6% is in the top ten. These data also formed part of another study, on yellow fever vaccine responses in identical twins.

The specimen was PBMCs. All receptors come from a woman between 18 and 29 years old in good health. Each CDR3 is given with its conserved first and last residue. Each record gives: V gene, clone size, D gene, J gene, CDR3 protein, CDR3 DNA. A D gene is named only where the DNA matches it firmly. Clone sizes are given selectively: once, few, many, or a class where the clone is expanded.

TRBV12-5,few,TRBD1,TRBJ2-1,CASGLGTAYEQFF,TGTGCTAGTGGTCTCGGGACAGCGTATGAGCAGTTCTTC
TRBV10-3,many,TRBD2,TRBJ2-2,CAISDFLRREGLTGELFF,TGTGCCATCAGTGACTTCCTGAGGCGGGAGGGCCTCACCGGGGAGCTGTTTTTT
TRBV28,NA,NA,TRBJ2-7,CASSFLGQLQYF,TGTGCCAGCAGTTTCCTCGGGCAGTTGCAGTACTTC
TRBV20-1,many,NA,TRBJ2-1,CSAGEVGGPRAYNEQFF,TGCAGTGCTGGGGAGGTTGGGGGGCCGCGGGCCTACAATGAGCAGTTCTTC
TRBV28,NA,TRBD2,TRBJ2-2,CASSSPTSGSFRELFF,TGTGCCAGCAGTTCCCCGACTAGCGGGAGTTTCAGGGAGCTGTTTTTT
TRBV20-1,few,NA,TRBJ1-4,CSATTPGNREKLFF,TGCAGTGCCACCACGCCGGGCAATCGCGAAAAACTGTTTTTT
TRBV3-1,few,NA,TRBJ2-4,CASSQDPSAKNIQYF,TGTGCCAGCAGCCAAGATCCTTCCGCCAAAAACATTCAGTACTTC
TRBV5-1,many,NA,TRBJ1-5,CASSFASGVEPQHF,TGCGCCAGCAGCTTCGCGTCAGGTGTCGAGCCCCAGCATTTT
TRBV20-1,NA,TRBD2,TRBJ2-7,CSASPYLTSDSYEQYF,TGCAGTGCTAGTCCATACCTGACTAGCGATTCCTACGAGCAGTACTTC
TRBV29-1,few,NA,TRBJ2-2,CSVVPGITGELFF,TGCAGCGTTGTACCAGGGATCACCGGGGAGCTGTTTTTT
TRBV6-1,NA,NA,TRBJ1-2,CASSDDWGRASNYGYTF,TGTGCCAGCAGTGACGACTGGGGACGGGCTTCTAACTATGGCTACACCTTC
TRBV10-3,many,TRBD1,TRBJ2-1,CAISSPRDRVKATPVEQFF,TGTGCCATCAGTTCTCCCCGGGACAGGGTTAAGGCCACTCCGGTTGAGCAGTTCTTC
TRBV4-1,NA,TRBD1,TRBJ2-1,CASSQIPGGAEQFF,TGCGCCAGCAGCCAAATACCAGGGGGCGCTGAGCAGTTCTTC
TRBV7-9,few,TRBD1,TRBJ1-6,CASSWDRQNSPLHF,TGTGCCAGCAGCTGGGACAGACAAAATTCACCCCTCCACTTT
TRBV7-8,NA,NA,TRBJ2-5,CASSLIVQGQETQYF,TGTGCCAGCAGCTTAATTGTTCAGGGCCAAGAGACCCAGTACTTC
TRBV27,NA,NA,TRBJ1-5,CASSSARGASNQPQHF,TGTGCCAGCAGCTCCGCCCGAGGGGCTAGCAATCAGCCCCAGCATTTT
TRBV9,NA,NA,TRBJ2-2,CASSAPGVSRAGELFF,TGTGCCAGCAGCGCGCCGGGAGTAAGTCGAGCCGGGGAGCTGTTTTTT
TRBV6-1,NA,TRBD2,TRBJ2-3,CASSFGTSNGVDTQYF,TGTGCCAGCAGCTTCGGGACTAGCAATGGGGTAGATACGCAGTATTTT
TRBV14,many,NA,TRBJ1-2,CASSQQGPYGYTF,TGTGCCAGCAGCCAACAGGGGCCCTATGGCTACACCTTC
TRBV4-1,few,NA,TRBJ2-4,CASSQSSVAKNIQYF,TGCGCCAGCAGCCAAAGTTCCGTAGCCAAAAACATTCAGTACTTC
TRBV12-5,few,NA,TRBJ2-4,CASGLGQQLAKNIQYF,TGTGCTAGTGGTTTGGGACAGCAACTAGCCAAAAACATTCAGTACTTC
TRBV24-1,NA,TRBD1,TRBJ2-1,CATSDPGQGLTYNEQFF,TGTGCCACCAGTGATCCGGGACAGGGACTTACCTACAATGAGCAGTTCTTC
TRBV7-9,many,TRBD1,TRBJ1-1,CASSWTQGADTEAFF,TGTGCCAGCAGCTGGACACAGGGGGCTGATACTGAAGCTTTCTTT
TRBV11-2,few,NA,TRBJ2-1,CASSLVLGIEFNSYNEQFF,TGTGCCAGCAGCTTAGTTTTGGGAATAGAGTTTAACTCCTACAATGAGCAGTTCTTC
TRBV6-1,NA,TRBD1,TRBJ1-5,CASGSGTAHSNQPQHF,TGTGCCAGCGGCTCCGGGACAGCCCATAGCAATCAGCCCCAGCATTTT
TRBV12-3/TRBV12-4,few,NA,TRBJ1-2,CASSLVASPYGYTF,TGTGCCAGCAGTTTAGTGGCCAGCCCCTATGGCTACACCTTC